This entry lists 13 T cell receptor beta chains sequenced from one sample in a study of blood T cells in healthy people across ages. The use of a sample-barcoded 5' primer and a J-beta primer mix characterized a second PCR of about 6 to 12 cycles. TCRdb reanalysed the 5' RACE reads using MiXCR and keeps one entry per CDR3 protein. The sample contains hundreds of thousands of distinct CDR3 sequences, about 42% of which appear only once. The sample consisted of blood. The receptors stem from a man aged 60-69 years in good health.

The chain carries TRBV7-6 and TRBJ1-3, with D tentatively TRBD1 (5 bases). V was trimmed by 1 base and J by 1 base, leaving 11 bases between them. The CDR3 sequence is 16 residues long. Germline CDR1 reads SGHVS; CDR2 reads FNYEAQ. The CDR3 reads CASSLGQGRSGNTIYF. Written as DNA, the CDR3 is TGTGCCAGCAGCTTAGGTCAGGGAAGATCTGGAAACACCATATATTTT.

The rearrangement uses TRBV29-1 and TRBJ1-2; D unclear. This CDR3 spans 10 amino acids. The V end was cut by 6 bases, the J end by 8 bases, with 10 bases between. Germline values: CDR1 SQVTM, CDR2 ANQGSEA. CDR3 loop: CSVYRDGYTF. In nucleotides, the CDR3 is TGCAGCGTCTACAGAGACGGCTACACCTTC.

The V gene is TRBV5-1, the J gene TRBJ1-6; 7 bases are shared with TRBD1. Germline CDR1 is SGHRS and CDR2 is YFSETQ. This CDR3 is built from 18 residues. With V trimmed by 0 bases and J by 7 bases, 13 bases remained unmatched. The CDR3 spells CASSLDIPNRDRNSPLHF. DNA for the CDR3: TGCGCCAGCAGCTTGGACATACCAAACCGGGACAGAAATTCACCCCTCCACTTT.

This clonotype was picked up a small number of times. The CDR3 DNA reads TGCGCCAGCAGCTTGGAGGGGGGGATGTGGACTGAAGCTTTCTTT. Translation gives CASSLEGGMWTEAFF. The chain joins TRBV5-1 to TRBJ1-1; D is perhaps TRBD1 (6 bases). This CDR3 has 15 residues. Trimming stripped 0 bases from V and 5 bases from J, with 14 bases between. The germline gives CDR1 SGHRS, CDR2 YFSETQ.

The J gene is TRBJ2-2, the V gene TRBV15; TRBD2 agrees at 9 bases. V lost 10 bases to trimming and J lost 0 bases; unmatched junction nucleotides: 3. The length of the CDR3 is 14 residues. Germline V gene data show CDR1 as LNHNV and CDR2 as YYDKDF (reference sequence). The CDR3 here is CAISSGANTGELFF. The DNA of the CDR3 is TGTGCCATTTCTAGCGGGGCGAACACCGGGGAGCTGTTTTTT. The complete variable domain, with remaining parts taken from reference TRBV15 and TRBJ2-2, reads DAMVIQNPRYQVTQFGKPVTLSCSQTLNHNVMYWYQQKSSQAPKLLFHYYDKDFNNEADTPDNFQSRRPNTSFCFLDIRSPGLGDTAMYLCAISSGANTGELFFGEGSRLTVL.

This clonotype has only a few counts. This rearrangement joins TRBV6-2 or TRBV6-3 to TRBJ2-1; 10 bases are a match to TRBD1. Losses at the gene ends were 6 bases for V and 10 bases for J; bases not matched to a gene: 9. The germline CDR1 and CDR2 sequences are MNHEY and SVGEGT. The CDR3 runs 14 residues. The DNA of the CDR3 is TGTGCCAGCAGACACGGGACAGGGGCGCGGGAGCAGTTCTTC. Translated, it gives CASRHGTGAREQFF.

In regard to this clonotype: The junction and the germline gene differ at one end; a read error may be behind it. This chain connects TRBV12-3 or TRBV12-4 to TRBJ2-5; D uncertain. The CDR3 is made up of 13 amino acids. The CDR3 region has the DNA TGTGCCAGCACCCCACGCCCACAAGAGACCCAGTCCTTC. It is translated as CASTPRPQETQSF.

As for this clonotype: The junction and the germline gene differ at one end; a read error may be behind it. The chain is built from TRBV4-3 and TRBJ2-1; tentatively, D is TRBD2 (6 bases). This CDR3 has 15 amino acids. CDR1 LGHNA and CDR2 YSLEER come from the germline V gene. CDR3 region: CASSQRRGTYNKQFF. The CDR3 DNA is TGCGCCAGCAGTCAACGTCGGGGGACCTACAATAAGCAGTTCTTC.

The gene calls are TRBV20-1 and TRBJ2-1; 7 bases fit TRBD2. CDR1 and CDR2 from the germline V gene are DFQATT and SNEGSKA (reference sequence). Trimming cost V 5 bases and J 6 bases; bases outside gene matches: 13. The CDR3 contains 15 residues. This CDR3 reads CSAYLVAGTTNEQFF. The CDR3, as DNA: TGCAGTGCTTACCTTGTAGCGGGTACCACCAATGAGCAGTTCTTC.

As DNA, the CDR3 is TGTGCCAGCAGTGAGACAGGGGCCCTCACAGATACGCAGTATTTT. Amino acid sequence: CASSETGALTDTQYF. The chain carries TRBV25-1 and TRBJ2-3; 8 nucleotides align to TRBD1. CDR3 length: 15 amino acids. The junction had 4 bases not matched to a gene; V was cut back by 3 bases and J by 2 bases. Per the germline V gene, CDR1 is MGHDK and CDR2 is SYGVNS.

The rearrangement uses TRBV20-1 and TRBJ2-1, with D maybe TRBD2 (6 bases). This CDR3 has 16 amino acids. V dropped 0 bases and J dropped 4 bases, with 16 bases sitting between them. The germline V gene has CDR1 DFQATT and CDR2 SNEGSKA (reference sequence). CDR3 in amino acids: CSARDVGLALYNEQFF. The CDR3 coding sequence is TGCAGTGCTAGAGATGTGGGACTCGCTCTGTACAATGAGCAGTTCTTC.

This clonotype was found many times. The rearrangement links TRBV7-9 to TRBJ1-2, with TRBD1 as a possible D gene (5 bases). From germline, CDR1 is SEHNR and CDR2 FQNEAQ (reference sequence). V shed 1 base and J shed 5 bases, with 14 bases lying between them. This CDR3 spans 15 amino acids. The CDR3 DNA reads TGTGCCAGCAGCTTAGTGTCCGGGGGATCGTATGGCTACACCTTC. Encoded protein: CASSLVSGGSYGYTF. The complete variable domain, with remaining parts taken from reference TRBV7-9 and TRBJ1-2, reads DTGVSQNPRHKITKRGQNVTFRCDPISEHNRLYWYRQTLGQGPEFLTYFQNEAQLEKSRLLSDRFSAERPKGSFSTLEIQRTEQGDSAMYLCASSLVSGGSYGYTFGSGTRLTVV.

The chain joins TRBV20-1 to TRBJ2-3, with a weak D call TRBD2 (7 bases). Germline CDR1 is DFQATT and CDR2 is SNEGSKA (reference sequence). This CDR3 has 15 residues. Trimming removed 0 bases from V and 6 bases from J, with 16 bases in between. CDR3 coding DNA: TGCAGTGCTAGAGATGCCCTGGCGGGGGCCGATACGCAGTATTTT. It is translated as CSARDALAGADTQYF.